Listed here are 20 T cell receptor beta chains from one sample, sequenced in a study of cytomegalovirus exposure and HLA in healthy donors. PCR primers comprised 60 Vbeta and 13 Jbeta primers. Some clones are missing from TCRdb's copy, which holds only in-frame ones; the method was immunoSEQ multiplex PCR. The sample yields 110,000 to 150,000 clones, roughly 80% seen once. Specimen: PBMCs. These receptors all come from a boy between 2 and 10 years old in good health and CMV-seronegative.

This clone was picked up one time. CDR3 DNA sequence: TGTGCCAGCAGCCCCCGGACAGGGTCCTCTCCCTACAATGAGCAGTTCTTC. It codes for CASSPRTGSSPYNEQFF. The genes are TRBV9 and TRBJ2-1; 8 bases fit TRBD1. The ends lost 4 bases at V and 2 bases at J; junction bases unmatched: 11. Germline CDR1 SGDLS, CDR2 YYNGEE. The CDR3 sequence is 17 residues long. The full variable domain, with the rest looked up from reference TRBV9 and TRBJ2-1, is DSGVTQTPKHLITATGQRVTLRCSPRSGDLSVYWYQQSLDQGLQFLIQYYNGEERAKGNILERFSAQQFPDLHSELNLSSLELGDSALYFCASSPRTGSSPYNEQFFGPGTRLTVL.

The J gene is TRBJ1-6, the V gene TRBV29-1; D perhaps matches TRBD1 (6 bases). With 7 bases removed from V and 4 bases from J, the gap between germline ends came to 11 bases. From germline, CDR1 is SQVTM and CDR2 ANQGSEA. This CDR3 has 13 amino acids. In nucleotides, the CDR3 is TGCAGCGCAATGACAGGATATAATTCACCCCTCCACTTT. It encodes CSAMTGYNSPLHF.

The rearrangement uses TRBV5-6 and TRBJ2-1, with 12 bases that match TRBD2. V dropped 0 bases and J dropped 7; count of bases not matched to a gene: 8. Germline values: CDR1 SGHDT, CDR2 YYEEEE. CDR3 length: 17 amino acids. CDR3 DNA: TGTGCCAGCAGCTTGGGCGGGACTAGCGGGTACCAGAATGAGCAGTTCTTC. It codes for CASSLGGTSGYQNEQFF.

The CDR3 DNA reads TGTGCCAGCGGGACAGGGAATCAGCCCCAGCATTTT. It translates to CASGTGNQPQHF. V gene TRBV2 combines with J gene TRBJ1-5, with 9 positions matching TRBD1. This CDR3 is built from 12 residues. Germline values: CDR1 SNHLY, CDR2 FYNNEI. V lost 8 bases and J lost 4; bases outside the gene matches: 0.

The rearrangement uses TRBV6-1 and TRBJ2-2, with 9 bases fitting TRBD1. V shed 6 bases and J 2 bases; nucleotides not matched to a gene: 4. Germline V gene lookup returns CDR1 MNHNS and CDR2 SASEGT. The CDR3 loop spans 15 amino acids. This CDR3 is CASRRDRVNTGELFF. The CDR3 nucleotides read TGTGCCAGCAGAAGGGACAGGGTCAACACCGGGGAGCTGTTTTTT.

V usage is TRBV27 and J usage is TRBJ2-1; TRBD1 is a possible D gene (6 bases). Germline-derived CDR1 and CDR2 are MNHEY and SMNVEV (reference sequence). The V end was cut by 4 bases, the J end by 3 bases, with 10 bases between. The CDR3 spans 14 residues. CDR3: CASSSRDNYNEQFF. The CDR3 DNA follows: TGTGCCAGCAGTTCTCGGGACAACTACAATGAGCAGTTCTTC.

V usage is TRBV11-3 and J usage is TRBJ1-1; 7 bases line up with TRBD1. CDR3 length: 13 amino acids. With V trimmed by 6 bases and J by 3 bases, 4 bases remained unmatched. CDR1 and CDR2 from the germline V gene are SGHNT and YENEEA. CDR3: CASRDRAHTEAFF. The CDR3 DNA reads as TGTGCCAGCAGAGACAGGGCTCACACTGAAGCTTTCTTT.

The rearrangement joins TRBV9 to TRBJ2-1; a weak D match, TRBD1 (8 bases). Trimming left V 4 bases short and J 6 bases short, with 26 bases between. CDR1 and CDR2 (germline): SGDLS, YYNGEE. The CDR3 has 18 residues. The DNA of the CDR3 is TGTGCCAGCAGCCTCCAAGTCCAGGGGGCGGGAGAAGGCAATGAGCAGTTCTTC. It encodes CASSLQVQGAGEGNEQFF.

This sequence joins TRBV9 and TRBJ2-1; D is uncertain. The CDR3 has 13 residues. CDR1 is SGDLS and CDR2 is YYNGEE in the germline V gene. Trimming removed 4 bases at V and 9 bases at J, with 14 bases between. The DNA for the CDR3 is TGTGCCAGCAGCCCTTGGGTGTCGGGTGAGCAGTTCTTC. Translated, it gives CASSPWVSGEQFF.

For this clone: Sequence at one end of the junction differs from germline and may be a read error. V is TRBV7-2 and J is TRBJ2-7; 8 bases match TRBD1. The length of the CDR3 is 13 residues. Germline CDR1 SGHTA, CDR2 FQGNSA. DNA of the CDR3: TGTGCCAGCAGCAAAGACCTGCGGGACAGGACCTTCTTC. Its translation: CASSKDLRDRTFF.

The V call is TRBV18, the J call TRBJ2-3; a possible D gene is TRBD2 (6 bases). Per the germline V gene, CDR1 is KGHSH and CDR2 is LQKENI. The CDR3 is 16 amino acids. V was trimmed by 4 bases and J by 0 bases, leaving 14 bases between them. DNA of the CDR3: TGTGCCAGCTCACTATATAGCGGCCAGAGCACAGATACGCAGTATTTT. Its translation is CASSLYSGQSTDTQYF.

The count of this clone is one. This sequence joins TRBV2 and TRBJ2-7; the match to TRBD1 covers 8 bases. The V segment lost 4 bases and the J segment 7 bases; nucleotides outside the gene matches: 12. The CDR3 runs 15 residues. Germline V CDR1 and CDR2: SNHLY, FYNNEI. CDR3 sequence (DNA): TGTGCCAGCAGTGGATTACAGGGGGTTGGGGGGGAGCAGTACTTC. It encodes CASSGLQGVGGEQYF. Variable domain in full (rest from reference TRBV2 and TRBJ2-7): EPEVTQTPSHQVTQMGQEVILRCVPISNHLYFYWYRQILGQKVEFLVSFYNNEISEKSEIFDDQFSVERPDGSNFTLKIRSTKLEDSAMYFCASSGLQGVGGEQYFGPGTRLTVT.

The chain combines TRBV5-4 with TRBJ1-1, with 7 bases that match TRBD1. Losses at the gene ends were 2 bases for V and 4 bases for J; bases not matched to a gene: 8. Germline assignment: CDR1 SGHNT and CDR2 YYREEE (reference sequence). The CDR3 consists of 15 residues. CDR3 protein: CASSFGGRGTTEAFF. CDR3 in DNA: TGTGCCAGCAGCTTCGGGGGCAGGGGGACCACTGAAGCTTTCTTT.

The chain employs TRBV4-1 and TRBJ2-3, with TRBD1 identical over 7 bases. The germline V gene has CDR1 MGHRA and CDR2 YSYEKL. With 1 base clipped from V and 3 bases from J, the junction kept 7 bases outside the gene matches. This CDR3 is 16 amino acids long. The DNA of the CDR3 is TGCGCCAGCAGCCAAGCGAGAGGGGGCGGGACAGATACGCAGTATTTT. As protein: CASSQARGGGTDTQYF.

The J gene is TRBJ2-7, the V gene TRBV4-1; a weak D match, TRBD1 (5 bases). Germline V gives CDR1 MGHRA, CDR2 YSYEKL. Trimming stripped 1 base from V and 4 bases from J, with 14 bases between. This CDR3 region has 15 residues. The CDR3 protein is CASSQVVRRQYEQYF. In DNA, the CDR3 is TGCGCCAGCAGCCAAGTGGTGCGGAGACAGTACGAGCAGTACTTC.

This CDR3 is CASTPRGGPSVAGTEAFF. The CDR3 bases are TGCGCCAGCACACCTAGAGGGGGACCGAGCGTTGCGGGCACTGAAGCTTTCTTT. The V and J genes are TRBV5-1 and TRBJ1-1, with D tentatively TRBD1 (6 bases). V was cut by 6 bases and J by 4 bases, with 28 bases left in between. CDR3 length: 18 amino acids. Germline lookup yields CDR1 SGHRS and CDR2 YFSETQ.

There are a few counts of this clone. The chain uses TRBV7-2 and TRBJ1-4, with a weak D call TRBD1 (6 bases). CDR1 and CDR2 from the germline V gene are SGHTA and FQGNSA. CDR3 length: 11 amino acids. Trimming stripped 11 bases from V and 6 bases from J, with 10 bases between. The CDR3 sequence: CASQGYEKLFF. The CDR3 DNA follows: TGTGCCTCCCAGGGGTATGAAAAACTGTTTTTT.

V usage is TRBV27 and J usage is TRBJ2-1; 7 positions match TRBD2. Trimming took 3 bases from V and 0 from J; bases not matched to a gene: 8. CDR3 length: 17 residues. CDR1 and CDR2 from the germline V gene are MNHEY and SMNVEV (reference sequence). CDR3 in amino acids: CASSFRRGSPSYNEQFF. The CDR3 DNA is TGTGCCAGCAGTTTTAGGCGCGGGAGCCCCTCCTACAATGAGCAGTTCTTC.

With respect to this clone: A junction boundary mismatches the germline segment, possibly from a read error. The chain combines TRBV7-9 with TRBJ2-7; a weak D match, TRBD2 (7 bases). Germline CDR1 SEHNR, CDR2 FQNEAQ (reference sequence). The CDR3 covers 12 residues. CDR3 in DNA: TGTTCCAGCAGCTTAACCCGAGGGGGGGTCAAATTC. This encodes CSSSLTRGGVKF.

The chain combines TRBV15 with TRBJ2-1; weak D call: TRBD2 (6 bases). The CDR3 contains 16 residues. Per germline, CDR1 LNHNV and CDR2 YYDKDF (reference sequence). Between the trimmed V and J ends, which lost 4 bases and 0 bases, there was a span of 13 bases. In DNA form, the CDR3 reads TGTGCCACCAGCAACCCTCACGGGAGCTCCTACAATGAGCAGTTCTTC. Amino acids: CATSNPHGSSYNEQFF.